Listed below are T cell receptor beta chains from one sample, sequenced in a study of cytomegalovirus exposure and HLA in healthy donors. TCRdb's table, derived via immunoSEQ multiplex PCR, lists solely in-frame clones and lacks some. The data hold more than 150,000 clones, with 84% observed a single time. The sample was PBMCs. Receptors originate from a woman aged 50 to 60 in good health and CMV-seropositive. CDR3s include the opening cysteine and the closing phenylalanine or tryptophan. Fields, in order: clone size, V gene, J gene, D gene, CDR3 protein, CDR3 DNA. The D gene is left open where the match is weak. Clone size is stated in some rows and not others, as once, few, many or a class when expanded.

>-|TRBV18|TRBJ1-2|TRBD1
CASSPRQGAKEGYGYTF
TGTGCCAGCTCACCAAGGCAGGGGGCGAAGGAAGGCTATGGCTACACCTTC
>-|TRBV6-1|TRBJ1-2|-
CASSEGGSHGYTF
TGTGCCAGCAGTGAAGGCGGGTCCCATGGCTACACCTTC
>-|TRBV10-3|TRBJ2-5|TRBD2
CAISEGSGGAQETQYF
TGTGCCATCAGTGAGGGAAGCGGGGGGGCTCAAGAGACCCAGTACTTC
>-|TRBV4-2|TRBJ2-5|TRBD2
CASSPSGGQETQYF
TGTGCCAGCAGCCCGAGCGGGGGTCAAGAGACCCAGTACTTC
>-|TRBV6-8|TRBJ1-1|-
CASPHIEAFF
TGTGCCAGCCCCCACATTGAAGCTTTCTTT
>-|TRBV19|TRBJ2-5|TRBD1
CASSPGQGFLETQYF
TGTGCCAGTAGTCCGGGACAGGGTTTCTTGGAGACCCAGTACTTC
>-|TRBV28|TRBJ2-1|-
CATKTAHSYNEQFF
TGTGCCACCAAGACAGCTCATTCCTACAATGAGCAGTTCTTC
>-|TRBV5-1|TRBJ1-6|-
CASSPERGNSPLHF
TGCGCCAGCAGCCCTGAACGGGGTAATTCACCCCTCCACTTT
>once|TRBV27|TRBJ2-5|TRBD2
CASRGLAGFETQYF
TGTGCCAGCAGAGGACTAGCGGGGTTTGAGACCCAGTACTTC
>-|TRBV4-1|TRBJ2-5|TRBD2
CASSQDRGGQETQYF
TGCGCCAGCAGCCAAGATCGGGGGGGCCAAGAGACCCAGTACTTC
>-|TRBV6-1|TRBJ2-5|-
CASSSGQQETQYF
TGTGCCAGCAGTTCCGGACAGCAAGAGACCCAGTACTTC
>once|TRBV27|TRBJ1-6|TRBD1
CASGPDRLYNSPLHF
TGTGCCAGCGGCCCGGACAGGCTCTATAATTCACCCCTCCACTTT
>-|TRBV2|TRBJ2-7|TRBD1
CASRADRAYEQYF
TGTGCCAGCAGAGCCGACAGGGCTTACGAGCAGTACTTC
>few|TRBV18|TRBJ1-1|-
CASSPYQSENTEAFF
TGTGCCAGCTCACCTTACCAGTCAGAGAACACTGAAGCTTTCTTT
>few|TRBV4-1|TRBJ1-2|-
CASSQRYFEDSYGYTF
TGCGCCAGCAGCCAACGCTACTTTGAGGACAGTTATGGCTACACCTTC
>-|TRBV7-9|TRBJ1-1|-
CASSPRVGGTEAFF
TGTGCCAGCAGCCCGCGTGTAGGCGGGACTGAAGCTTTCTTT
>-|TRBV5-1|TRBJ2-7|-
CASSLGQGGYEQYF
TGCGCCAGCAGCTTAGGTCAGGGCGGCTACGAGCAGTACTTC
>-|TRBV29-1|TRBJ2-4|TRBD1
CSVETGTNIQYF
TGCAGCGTTGAGACAGGGACGAACATTCAGTACTTC
>-|TRBV28|TRBJ2-5|-
CASGGALETQYF
TGTGCCAGTGGGGGGGCTTTAGAGACCCAGTACTTC
>few|TRBV12-2|TRBJ2-3|-
CASRFPSGQGASTDTQYF
TGTGCAAGTCGCTTCCCATCGGGACAGGGGGCTTCTACAGATACGCAGTATTTT
>-|TRBV6-1|TRBJ1-2|TRBD1
CASTLGRTGGKGYTF
TGTGCCAGCACCTTGGGGAGGACAGGGGGGAAAGGCTACACCTTC
>few|TRBV15|TRBJ1-1|-
CATSTIVPTVEAFF
TGTGCCACCAGCACTATCGTCCCAACGGTTGAAGCTTTCTTT
>-|TRBV19|TRBJ1-2|TRBD1
CASSISSGQQYYGYTF
TGTGCCAGTAGTATATCGTCGGGACAGCAATACTATGGCTACACCTTC
>once|TRBV6-5|TRBJ1-1|TRBD1
CASSFTRQGAVSFF
TGTGCCAGCAGCTTTACCCGACAGGGGGCTGTGTCTTTCTTT
>-|TRBV7-3|TRBJ2-5|-
CASSLGRVETQYF
TGTGCCAGCAGCTTAGGGCGGGTGGAGACCCAGTACTTC
>-|TRBV6-5|TRBJ2-1|-
CASTPPGLRGGEQFF
TGTGCCAGCACCCCACCGGGACTTCGGGGTGGCGAGCAGTTCTTC
>-|TRBV7-6|TRBJ2-2|-
CASSLLTGELFF
TGTGCCAGCAGCTTACTCACCGGGGAGCTGTTTTTT
>-|TRBV7-9|TRBJ1-2|TRBD1
CASSQDRGGGYTF
TGTGCCAGCAGCCAGGACAGGGGTGGAGGCTACACCTTC
>once|TRBV11-3|TRBJ2-3|TRBD2
CASSLAGEVTDTQYF
TGTGCCAGCAGCCTAGCGGGGGAGGTCACAGATACGCAGTATTTT
>-|TRBV28|TRBJ1-2|-
CASGGGADYGYTF
TGTGCCAGCGGCGGGGGGGCCGACTATGGCTACACCTTC
>few|TRBV6-6|TRBJ1-6|-
CASNPDNSPLHF
TGTGCCAGCAATCCGGATAATTCACCCCTCCACTTT
>-|TRBV7-3|TRBJ2-1|TRBD2
CASSFDGGVYNEQFF
TGTGCCAGCAGCTTCGACGGGGGGGTCTACAATGAGCAGTTCTTC
>-|TRBV5-4|TRBJ2-3|TRBD1
CASSRQGAKSDTQYF
TGTGCCAGCAGTCGACAGGGGGCGAAATCAGATACGCAGTATTTT
>-|TRBV28|TRBJ2-2|TRBD1
CASLRGLKGELFF
TGTGCCAGCCTGAGGGGGCTGAAGGGGGAGCTGTTTTTT
>-|TRBV11-2|TRBJ2-3|TRBD2
CASSLAGEVTDTQYF
TGTGCCAGCAGCCTAGCGGGGGAGGTCACAGATACGCAGTATTTT
>-|TRBV7-7|TRBJ2-5|TRBD2
CASSIWTSGSQQETQYF
TGTGCTAGCAGCATTTGGACTAGCGGAAGCCAACAAGAGACCCAGTACTTC
>-|TRBV27|TRBJ2-1|TRBD2
CASSSYTLGTSAINEQFF
TGTGCCAGCAGTTCATACACCCTCGGGACTAGCGCCATTAATGAGCAGTTCTTC
>few|TRBV6-1|TRBJ1-2|TRBD1
CASSLTGQDHYGYTF
TGTGCCAGCAGCTTAACCGGACAGGACCACTATGGCTACACCTTC
>few|TRBV5-1|TRBJ1-3|TRBD1
CASSFTGQSSGNTIYF
TGCGCCAGCAGCTTTACGGGACAGAGTAGCGGAAACACCATATATTTT
>-|TRBV7-2|TRBJ2-3|TRBD2
CASSWGLAGGPTDTQYF
TGTGCCAGCAGCTGGGGACTAGCGGGGGGGCCAACAGATACGCAGTATTTT
>-|TRBV5-4|TRBJ2-6|-
CASISGGIGPFSGANVLTF
TGTGCCAGCATTTCGGGGGGCATAGGTCCCTTCTCTGGGGCCAACGTCCTGACTTTC
>-|TRBV5-1|TRBJ2-7|TRBD1
CASSAGTGLDYEQYF
TGCGCCAGCTCCGCCGGGACAGGGTTGGACTACGAGCAGTACTTC
>-|TRBV7-8|TRBJ2-5|-
CASSSLDSREETQYF
TGTGCCAGCAGCTCCCTGGACAGTCGGGAAGAGACCCAGTACTTC
>-|TRBV7-9|TRBJ1-1|-
CASSNRDTEAFF
TGTGCCAGCAGCAACAGGGACACTGAAGCTTTCTTT
>-|TRBV10-3|TRBJ2-1|-
CAISERGEYNEQFF
TGTGCCATCAGTGAGAGGGGCGAGTACAATGAGCAGTTCTTC
>-|TRBV14|TRBJ1-5|-
CASSQGGYNQPQHF
TGTGCCAGCAGCCAAGGAGGGTACAATCAGCCCCAGCATTTT
>-|TRBV5-1|TRBJ1-1|-
CASSLSLWRTEAFF
TGCGCCAGCAGCTTGTCCTTATGGAGAACTGAAGCTTTCTTT
>-|TRBV19|TRBJ2-1|TRBD1
CASSIPGGRLNNEQFF
TGTGCCAGTAGTATCCCAGGGGGCCGTCTGAACAATGAGCAGTTCTTC
>few|TRBV7-9|TRBJ2-2|-
CSSSLGQYGELFF
TGTTCCAGCAGCTTAGGACAGTACGGGGAGCTGTTTTTT
>-|TRBV7-2|TRBJ2-7|TRBD2
CASSPTGAGVSEQYF
TGTGCCAGCAGCCCCACCGGGGCGGGGGTTAGCGAGCAGTACTTC
>-|TRBV7-9|TRBJ1-2|-
CASSLHLTGGAGNYGYTF
TGTGCCAGCAGCTTACACCTAACGGGGGGGGCAGGGAACTATGGCTACACCTTC
>-|TRBV5-1|TRBJ2-1|TRBD1
CASSLGAGGYNEQFF
TGCGCCAGCAGCTTGGGCGCAGGGGGTTACAATGAGCAGTTCTTC
>-|TRBV7-7|TRBJ2-1|TRBD1
CASSFGQGAGYEQFF
TGTGCTAGCAGCTTTGGGCAGGGGGCGGGTTATGAGCAGTTCTTC
>-|TRBV5-6|TRBJ1-3|-
CASSRREFSGNTIYF
TGTGCCAGCAGCCGGAGGGAGTTCTCTGGAAACACCATATATTTT
>once|TRBV6-5|TRBJ2-7|TRBD1
CASSAQDRGLWEQYF
TGTGCCAGCAGTGCTCAAGACAGGGGACTCTGGGAGCAGTACTTC
>-|TRBV5-1|TRBJ2-1|-
CASSPSASRDEQFF
TGCGCCAGCAGCCCGTCGGCGTCCAGGGATGAGCAGTTCTTC
>few|TRBV6-1|TRBJ1-5|-
CASSEGWENRQHF
TGTGCCAGCAGTGAAGGGTGGGAGAATCGCCAGCATTTT
>once|TRBV18|TRBJ2-4|-
CASGPGETSIQYF
TGTGCCAGCGGCCCGGGGGAGACAAGCATTCAGTACTTC
>-|TRBV6-5|TRBJ1-5|TRBD1
CASRTGQGNQPQHF
TGTGCCAGCAGAACCGGACAGGGGAATCAGCCCCAGCATTTT